The 20 T cell receptor beta chains in this list originate from one sample, sequenced in a study of cytomegalovirus exposure and HLA in healthy donors. Profiling relied on immunoSEQ multiplex PCR, and the TCRdb table lists in-frame clones only, not all of them. The sample includes 97,000 or so clones, roughly 85% of them seen just once. The sample consisted of PBMCs. The receptors shown here come from a woman in her twenties or thirties in good health and CMV-seronegative.

V and J are TRBV5-1 and TRBJ1-2, with 7 bases lining up with TRBD1. Germline V gene lookup returns CDR1 SGHRS and CDR2 YFSETQ. This CDR3 has 13 amino acids. Losses at the gene ends were 1 base for V and 6 bases for J; bases not matched to a gene: 3. CDR3 in amino acids: CASSLRQGDGYTF. The CDR3 DNA sequence: TGCGCCAGCAGCTTGAGACAGGGTGATGGCTACACCTTC. The full variable domain, completed using reference TRBV5-1 and TRBJ1-2, is KAGVTQTPRYLIKTRGQQVTLSCSPISGHRSVSWYQQTPGQGLQFLFEYFSETQRNKGNFPGRFSGRQFSNSRSEMNVSTLELGDSALYLCASSLRQGDGYTFGSGTRLTVV.

This clone was seen only a few times. Other DNA variants within this sample encode the same CDR3. The CDR3 loop is CASSLGGSYEQYF. CDR3 DNA sequence: TGTGCCAGCAGTTTAGGCGGGAGCTACGAGCAGTACTTC. The chain carries TRBV28 and TRBJ2-7; the match to TRBD2 covers 7 bases. Germline-derived CDR1 and CDR2 are MDHEN and SYDVKM. V trimming: 2 bases; J trimming: 3 bases; junction bases outside the gene matches: 1. The CDR3 totals 13 residues.

The V gene is TRBV2, the J gene TRBJ2-1, with D maybe TRBD2 (6 bases). Trimming removed 6 bases at V and 13 bases at J, with 19 bases between. Looked up from germline, CDR1 is SNHLY and CDR2 is FYNNEI. The CDR3 has 13 amino acids. The chain's CDR3 is CASRGRGTFDQFF. The CDR3 DNA reads TGTGCCAGCAGGGGGCGCGGGACTTTCGACCAGTTCTTC.

The chain couples TRBV4-3 to TRBJ2-3; 7 bases agree with TRBD1. V lost 0 bases to trimming and J lost 3 bases; unmatched junction nucleotides: 12. CDR3 length: 18 residues. From germline, CDR1 is LGHNA and CDR2 YSLEER. The CDR3 sequence is CASSQDAATGSFTDTQYF. As DNA, the CDR3 is TGCGCCAGCAGCCAAGATGCAGCGACAGGGAGTTTTACAGATACGCAGTATTTT.

The chain couples TRBV7-2 to TRBJ2-1; D call uncertain. The germline V gene has CDR1 SGHTA and CDR2 FQGNSA. With 3 bases removed from V and 2 bases from J, the gap between germline ends came to 11 bases. CDR3 length: 15 residues. Written as DNA, the CDR3 is TGTGCCAGCAGCTTGCGGCGTCCCGCCTACAATGAGCAGTTCTTC. Translated, it gives CASSLRRPAYNEQFF.

The chain joins TRBV20-1 to TRBJ2-5; D is uncertain. V lost 5 bases to trimming and J lost 7 bases, with 8 bases between them. The CDR3 spans 10 residues. The germline V gene encodes CDR1 DFQATT and CDR2 SNEGSKA (reference sequence). CDR3 protein: CSAHVGTQYF. The DNA of the CDR3 is TGCAGTGCTCACGTCGGGACCCAGTACTTC.

This chain uses TRBV29-1 with TRBJ2-6; maybe TRBD1 (7 bases). CDR3 size: 18 residues. Deletions cut 0 bases from V and 0 bases from J, with 15 bases between. Germline V CDR1 and CDR2: SQVTM, ANQGSEA. DNA for the CDR3: TGCAGCGTTGAAGAAGGAGGGGGCCTTCTCTCTGGGGCCAACGTCCTGACTTTC. Translation gives CSVEEGGGLLSGANVLTF. Full variable domain (missing parts from reference TRBV29-1 and TRBJ2-6): SAVISQKPSRDICQRGTSLTIQCQVDSQVTMMFWYRQQPGQSLTLIATANQGSEATYESGFVIDKFPISRPNLTFSTLTVSNMSPEDSSIYLCSVEEGGGLLSGANVLTFGAGSRLTVL.

The chain has TRBV5-4 and TRBJ1-2; no reliable D call. Per germline, CDR1 SGHNT and CDR2 YYREEE (reference sequence). The ends were cut back, 0 bases at V and 6 bases at J, with 6 bases in the middle. The CDR3 contains 12 residues. The CDR3 DNA is TGTGCCAGCAGCTTGGTTTACAATGGCTACACCTTC. Translation gives CASSLVYNGYTF.

The rearrangement uses TRBV7-2 and TRBJ2-6, with D perhaps TRBD2 (6 bases). V lost 2 bases and J lost 2, with 13 bases in between. Germline CDR1 and CDR2: SGHTA and FQGNSA. This CDR3 region has 17 residues. CDR3 DNA: TGTGCCAGCAGCTTATCCGGGGGATTGGCTGGGGCCAACGTCCTGACTTTC. This codes for CASSLSGGLAGANVLTF. The complete variable domain, with remaining parts taken from reference TRBV7-2 and TRBJ2-6, reads GAGVSQSPSNKVTEKGKDVELRCDPISGHTALYWYRQSLGQGLEFLIYFQGNSAPDKSGLPSDRFSAERTGGSVSTLTIQRTQQEDSAVYLCASSLSGGLAGANVLTFGAGSRLTVL.

This clone is a singleton in its sample. CDR3 in amino acids: CASSLVGQGMNTEAFF. CDR3 coding DNA: TGTGCCAGCAGCTTAGTGGGACAGGGAATGAACACTGAAGCTTTCTTT. This chain joins TRBV11-1 and TRBJ1-1; 9 bases align to TRBD1. Germline-derived CDR1 and CDR2 are SGHAT and FQDESV (reference sequence). The CDR3 loop spans 16 amino acids. J gave up 0 bases and V 1 base, and 3 bases lay outside the gene matches.

This chain connects TRBV5-6 to TRBJ1-1, with 11 bases identical to TRBD1. V lost 0 bases and J lost 6; bases outside the gene matches: 4. The germline V gene has CDR1 SGHDT and CDR2 YYEEEE. The CDR3 contains 15 residues. CDR3 sequence: CASSLVGQGVAEAFF. The CDR3 DNA follows: TGTGCCAGCAGCTTGGTGGGACAGGGGGTAGCTGAAGCTTTCTTT.

This chain uses TRBV6-6 with TRBJ1-2; tentatively, D is TRBD1 (5 bases). In germline, CDR1 is MNHNY, CDR2 SVGAGI (reference sequence). CDR3 size: 15 residues. V was pared by 5 bases and J by 2 bases, with 15 bases between. The CDR3 nucleotides read TGTGCCAGCAGTCCCCGGTCGCCAGGGAACTATGGCTACACCTTC. Amino acid sequence: CASSPRSPGNYGYTF.

The rearrangement links TRBV28 to TRBJ2-4; D is unresolved. Trimming shortened V by 5 bases and J by 7 bases, and 15 bases separated the two germline ends. The CDR3 loop spans 14 amino acids. Germline V lookup: CDR1 MDHEN, CDR2 SYDVKM. This CDR3 is CASSPRTTWNIQYF. CDR3 DNA: TGTGCCAGCAGTCCCAGAACCACCTGGAACATTCAGTACTTC.

The V gene is TRBV7-3, the J gene TRBJ1-1, with TRBD1 identical over 8 bases. Unmatched junction bases numbered 8, after V lost 5 bases and J lost 3 bases. The CDR3 sequence is 15 residues long. CDR1 is SGHTA, CDR2 FQGTGA, per germline. In DNA form, the CDR3 reads TGTGCCAGCAGCCTCGCCGGGACAGGATACACTGAAGCTTTCTTT. This encodes CASSLAGTGYTEAFF. The whole variable domain, remainder taken from reference TRBV7-3 and TRBJ1-1, is GAGVSQTPSNKVTEKGKYVELRCDPISGHTALYWYRQSLGQGPEFLIYFQGTGAADDSGLPNDRFFAVRPEGSVSTLKIQRTERGDSAVYLCASSLAGTGYTEAFFGQGTRLTVV.

The genes are TRBV5-4 and TRBJ2-6; TRBD2 matches at 10 bases. The CDR3 contains 19 residues. Germline-derived CDR1 and CDR2 are SGHNT and YYREEE (reference sequence). The trim removed 4 bases at V and 1 base at J, leaving 11 bases unmatched. CDR3 residues: CASSRGLAVQISGANVLTF. CDR3 nucleotides: TGTGCCAGCAGCCGTGGACTAGCGGTGCAGATTTCTGGGGCCAACGTCCTGACTTTC.

J is TRBJ2-7 and V is TRBV6-6; perhaps TRBD2 as D (5 bases). CDR1 is MNHNY, CDR2 SVGAGI, per germline (reference sequence). The CDR3 has 14 residues. V gave up 5 bases and J gave up 3 bases, with 14 bases separating them. CDR3 sequence: CASSTPGMVYEQYF. CDR3 bases: TGTGCCAGCAGTACCCCCGGGATGGTCTACGAGCAGTACTTC.

This clone was seen more than once but under ten times. The chain has TRBV27 and TRBJ2-3; D remains unclear. V was pared by 3 bases and J by 2 bases, with 3 bases between. There are 12 residues in the CDR3. Germline lookup yields CDR1 MNHEY and CDR2 SMNVEV (reference sequence). CDR3 region: CASSFNTDTQYF. As DNA, the CDR3 is TGTGCCAGCAGTTTCAACACAGATACGCAGTATTTT.

V and J are TRBV29-1 and TRBJ2-7; TRBD2 agrees at 7 bases. The CDR3 covers 14 residues. The trim removed 5 bases at V and 0 bases at J, leaving 7 bases unmatched. Germline-derived CDR1 and CDR2 are SQVTM and ANQGSEA. CDR3 in amino acids: CSVSSGVTSYEQYF. DNA of the CDR3: TGCAGCGTTTCCAGCGGGGTGACCTCCTACGAGCAGTACTTC.

The V and J genes are TRBV20-1 and TRBJ2-5; the D is unclear. CDR1 DFQATT and CDR2 SNEGSKA come from the germline V gene (reference sequence). This CDR3 has 11 amino acids. The V and J ends lost 7 bases and 2 bases respectively, with 8 bases between them. CDR3 DNA: TGCAGTGTACAAGTACAAGAGACCCAGTACTTC. Protein: CSVQVQETQYF.

The chain links TRBV7-8 to TRBJ2-3, with 14 bases identical to TRBD2. CDR3 length: 17 amino acids. The V and J ends lost 5 bases and 6 bases, in that order; junction bases with no gene match: 10. From germline, CDR1 is SGHVS and CDR2 FQNEAQ. The CDR3 nucleotides are TGTGCCAGCAGCACCCGACTAGCGGGAGGGCCCCCCGATACGCAGTATTTT. Translated: CASSTRLAGGPPDTQYF.